This is a list of T cell receptor beta chains from one sample in a study of T cell clones after liver transplantation. Clones were read by immunoSEQ multiplex PCR, and TCRdb kept only the in-frame ones, dropping some. The sample includes 98,000 or so clones, 75% to 85% of them seen just once. Source: CD4+ T cells from blood, taken before liver transplant. Receptor source: a human donor who received a liver transplant. Each CDR3 is given with its conserved first and last residue. A D gene is named only where the DNA matches it firmly. Only some rows state a clone size, as once, few, many or a class for expanded clones.

j_call,v_call,clone_size,d_call,cdr3_nt,cdr3_aa
TRBJ2-7,TRBV2,-,TRBD1,TGTGCCAGCAGTGAACGGACAGGTGCTTCCTACGAGCAGTACTTC,CASSERTGASYEQYF
TRBJ2-3,TRBV19,-,-,TGTGCCAGTAGTTTCTCCCGCACAGATACGCAGTATTTT,CASSFSRTDTQYF
TRBJ1-5,TRBV2,-,-,TGTGCCAGCAGATCAGGGGTGGGGAATCAGCCCCAGCATTTT,CASRSGVGNQPQHF
TRBJ2-2,TRBV19,-,-,TGTGCCAGTAGTACCAGCGGTGGCACCGGGGAGCTGTTTTTT,CASSTSGGTGELFF
TRBJ2-7,TRBV5-1,-,-,TGCGCCAGCAGCTTAGGGGGTAGCTCCTACGAGCAGTACTTC,CASSLGGSSYEQYF
TRBJ1-1,TRBV5-1,-,-,TGCGCCAGCAGCACCCGGGGGGTCGGCACTGAAGCTTTCTTT,CASSTRGVGTEAFF
TRBJ2-1,TRBV7-2,-,TRBD2,TGTGCCAGCAGCCCCTTGGCTAGCGGGGGAAACAATGAGCAGTTCTTC,CASSPLASGGNNEQFF
TRBJ1-1,TRBV19,-,-,TGTGCCAGTAGTATAGACCCAATCAGGGGTCCCATGAACACTGAAGCTTTCTTT,CASSIDPIRGPMNTEAFF
TRBJ2-7,TRBV18,-,TRBD1,TGTGCCAACGCAGGACAGGGGGTAGGGGAGCAGTACTTC,CANAGQGVGEQYF
TRBJ1-6,TRBV5-6,-,-,TGTGCCAGCAGCTTGGCCGGTGTCAGATTAAATTCACCCCTCCACTTT,CASSLAGVRLNSPLHF
TRBJ2-7,TRBV6-5,-,-,TGTGCCAGCAGCAGAGCTCCCGGGGTTTCCTACGAGCAGTACTTC,CASSRAPGVSYEQYF
TRBJ1-1,TRBV19,-,-,TGTGCCAGTAGTCAGGCTGCCACTGAAGCTTTCTTT,CASSQAATEAFF
TRBJ2-1,TRBV5-4,-,-,TGTGCCAGCAGCTTGGGAGGGGTTAAGAGCAATGAGCAGTTCTTC,CASSLGGVKSNEQFF
TRBJ1-2,TRBV5-4,-,-,TGTGCCAGCAGCACCGGGCCTCTCCAGATCTATGGCTACACCTTC,CASSTGPLQIYGYTF
TRBJ2-2,TRBV29-1,-,TRBD2,TGCAGCGTTGTGATCGCGGGGGGGAACACCGGGGAGCTGTTTTTT,CSVVIAGGNTGELFF
TRBJ1-2,TRBV30,-,TRBD1,TGTGCCTGGAGCCCCCTCCAGGGGGCCTCTGGCTACACCTTC,CAWSPLQGASGYTF
TRBJ2-2,TRBV11-2,-,TRBD2,TGTGCCAGCAGCTTACCCGGACTAGCGGGAGGATTGAACACCGGGGAGCTGTTTTTT,CASSLPGLAGGLNTGELFF
TRBJ2-2,TRBV11-3,-,-,TGTGCCAGCAGCTTAAGATCGGGGACCGGGGAGCTGTTTTTT,CASSLRSGTGELFF
TRBJ1-5,TRBV4-2,-,-,TGTGCCAGCAGCCAAATGGAGATTAGCAATCAGCCCCAGCATTTT,CASSQMEISNQPQHF
TRBJ1-5,TRBV4-1,-,-,TGCGCCAGCAGCCCGAACCGGGGCCAGCCCCAGCATTTT,CASSPNRGQPQHF
TRBJ1-6,TRBV11-1,once,TRBD1,TGTGCCAGCAGCTTAAAGGGACAGGGGGATTCACCCCTCCACTTT,CASSLKGQGDSPLHF
TRBJ1-4,TRBV6-1,once,TRBD1,TGTGCCAGCAGTGTAGGGACAGGGGTTTCGACTAATGAAAAACTGTTTTTT,CASSVGTGVSTNEKLFF
TRBJ1-2,TRBV19,-,-,TGTGCCAGTAGTTTACGAGGGACAAACGGCTACACCTTC,CASSLRGTNGYTF
TRBJ2-2,TRBV11-1,once,-,TGTGCCAGCAGCCCTCGTGGGCGAGACACCGGGGAGCTGTTTTTT,CASSPRGRDTGELFF
TRBJ2-1,TRBV27,-,TRBD2,TGTGCCAGCAGTCCGGGACTAGCGGGAGGATTACGCTCCTACAATGAGCAGTTCTTC,CASSPGLAGGLRSYNEQFF
TRBJ2-6,TRBV6-1,-,-,TGTGCCAGCAGTGACGGGCCATCTGGGGCCAACGTCCTGACTTTC,CASSDGPSGANVLTF
TRBJ1-4,TRBV5-1,few,-,TGCGCCAGCAGCTTGCGCCAGATGGAAAAACTGTTTTTT,CASSLRQMEKLFF
TRBJ2-6,TRBV7-8,-,-,TGTGCCAGCAGACGGTTAGAACCGGCCAACGTCCTGACTTTC,CASRRLEPANVLTF
TRBJ2-7,TRBV4-3,-,TRBD2,TGCGCCAGCAGGGGACTAGCGGGGGGTTTGGACGAGCAGTACTTC,CASRGLAGGLDEQYF
TRBJ1-1,TRBV9,few,TRBD1,TGTGCCAGCAGCGTGTTCGACAGGGTTGGAACTGAAGCTTTCTTT,CASSVFDRVGTEAFF
TRBJ1-2,TRBV6-5,-,TRBD1,TGTGCCAGCAGTTACACGGGACAGGGTATAGGCTACACCTTC,CASSYTGQGIGYTF
TRBJ2-1,TRBV4-3,-,-,TGCGCCAGCAGCCAGGTAGTTAGGAATGAGCAGTTCTTC,CASSQVVRNEQFF
TRBJ1-2,TRBV13,-,-,TGTGCCAGCAACCCAGGTGACTATGGCTACACCTTC,CASNPGDYGYTF
TRBJ2-1,TRBV30,-,TRBD1,TGTGCCTGGAGCGGGGGACAGGGTTACAACAATGAGCAGTTCTTC,CAWSGGQGYNNEQFF
TRBJ1-2,TRBV18,few,-,TGTGCCAGCTCACCACCGGGGGCCAGAGGAGACTATGGCTACACCTTC,CASSPPGARGDYGYTF
TRBJ1-5,TRBV15,-,-,TGTGCCACCAGCTTCCCCACGGGGGGCAGTTCCGGGCCCCAGCATTTT,CATSFPTGGSSGPQHF
TRBJ2-2,TRBV9,-,TRBD2,TGTGCCAGCAGTCTCGACTACGGGAGGGCCACCGGGGAGCTGTTTTTT,CASSLDYGRATGELFF
TRBJ1-1,TRBV5-6,-,TRBD1,TGTGCCAGCAGCTTGGTAGGGACAGGAAACACTGAAGCTTTCTTT,CASSLVGTGNTEAFF
TRBJ2-7,TRBV28,-,-,TGTGCCAGCAGGATACAGGGCAGGTCGTCGGGGGAGCAGTACTTC,CASRIQGRSSGEQYF
TRBJ1-2,TRBV18,-,-,TGTGCCAGCTCAGCGGGGGGGAGCTATGGCTACACCTTC,CASSAGGSYGYTF
TRBJ1-2,TRBV4-3,-,TRBD1,TGCGCCAGCAGCCATCGACAGGGGGCGTACTATGGCTACACCTTC,CASSHRQGAYYGYTF
TRBJ1-2,TRBV5-4,-,-,TGTGCCAGCAGCTTGCCAAGGGACGGCGGCTACACCTTC,CASSLPRDGGYTF
TRBJ2-7,TRBV11-2,-,-,TGTGCCAGCAGCTTAAACCCTGGTCGAGGACTGTACTTC,CASSLNPGRGLYF
TRBJ1-5,TRBV11-3,-,-,TGTGCCAGCAGCTTAGGAGGACGCAATCAGCCCCAGCATTTT,CASSLGGRNQPQHF
TRBJ1-2,TRBV4-3,-,-,TGCGCCAGCAGCCAAGATTCAGGATCGTATGGCTACACCTTC,CASSQDSGSYGYTF
TRBJ2-1,TRBV4-2,-,TRBD2,TGTGCCAGCAGCCAAGTGGGCCCCCCTGCGGGGGACTACAATGAGCAGTTCTTC,CASSQVGPPAGDYNEQFF
TRBJ2-7,TRBV28,once,-,TGTGCCAGCAGTTTCCATGTGACCGCGTCCCGGGGGGAGCAGTACTTC,CASSFHVTASRGEQYF
TRBJ2-5,TRBV15,-,TRBD2,TGTGCCACCAGCAGTAACTCGGGACTAGGGGCCCAGTACTTC,CATSSNSGLGAQYF
TRBJ1-1,TRBV19,few,-,TGTGCCAGTAGTATCCCCGGGACCGGCACTGAAGCTTTCTTT,CASSIPGTGTEAFF
TRBJ1-6,TRBV5-1,few,-,TGCGCCAGCAGGGACGAGACAAATCACTCACCCCTCCACTTT,CASRDETNHSPLHF
TRBJ1-2,TRBV6-1,-,-,TGTGCCAACTCCGACGGAAACTATGGCTACACCTTC,CANSDGNYGYTF